The 13 T cell receptor beta chains listed next were all sequenced from one sample in a study of blood T cell repertoires in COVID-19 (dated by TCRdb to 2019 to 2021). To prepare the library, the immunoSEQ multiplex PCR assay was applied. The table comes from immuneACCESS by way of TCRdb, which keeps in-frame sequences with V and J called. Part of the clones is missing from these tables; in studies checked, under half for an unresolved V gene and the rest for unknown reasons. This sample is represented by about 160,000 clones; approximately 77% of them were singletons. Together, the top ten hold 15% to 20% of the sample. The sample taken for sequencing was PBMCs or T cells enriched from blood (not recorded which). The receptors shown here come from a man aged 55 to 70 who had recovered from COVID-19.

This clone was observed a few times. The chain uses TRBV30 and TRBJ2-7, with D possibly TRBD1 on 5 matching bases. CDR1 and CDR2 (germline): GTSNPN, SVGIG (reference sequence). V was cut by 1 base and J by 5 bases, with 15 bases left in between. CDR3 length: 14 amino acids. The CDR3 protein is CAWSGLGRANEQYF. CDR3 DNA: TGTGCCTGGAGTGGACTGGGCAGGGCGAACGAGCAGTACTTC.

The V and J genes are TRBV30 and TRBJ1-1, with 7 bases identical to TRBD1. Trimming removed 0 bases from V and 7 bases from J; junction bases left unmatched: 11. The CDR3 length is 15 residues. The germline V gene encodes CDR1 GTSNPN and CDR2 SVGIG (reference sequence). CDR3 sequence: CAWSVPRGTANEAFF. The CDR3 DNA reads as TGTGCCTGGAGTGTGCCCAGAGGGACAGCCAATGAAGCTTTCTTT.

This chain connects TRBV28 to TRBJ2-7, with D tentatively TRBD1 (6 bases). Trimming removed 3 bases from V and 4 bases from J, with 16 bases in between. This CDR3 contains 15 residues. CDR1 and CDR2 from the germline V gene are MDHEN and SYDVKM. The CDR3 loop reads CASSFWQGMEYEQYF. CDR3 in DNA: TGTGCCAGCAGTTTCTGGCAGGGGATGGAGTACGAGCAGTACTTC.

The gene calls are TRBV14 and TRBJ2-7, with unresolved D. Germline V gene data show CDR1 as SGHDN and CDR2 as FVKESK. The CDR3 spans 13 residues. The V end was cut by 3 bases, the J end by 6 bases, with 12 bases between. The DNA for the CDR3 is TGTGCCAGCAGCCAGTCAGGAAATAGCGAGCAGTACTTC. It codes for CASSQSGNSEQYF.

V usage is TRBV28 and J usage is TRBJ1-2; D gene ambiguous. The CDR3 totals 12 residues. V was pared by 4 bases and J by 5 bases, with 8 bases between. The germline gives CDR1 MDHEN, CDR2 SYDVKM. The CDR3 here is CASSSRSYGYTF. The CDR3 nucleotides read TGTGCCAGCAGTTCTAGGAGTTATGGCTACACCTTC.

CDR3 in amino acids: CASSPSQNTYEQYF. The CDR3 bases are TGTGCCAGCAGCCCTTCACAGAATACCTACGAGCAGTACTTC. The V and J genes are TRBV5-4 and TRBJ2-7; no reliable D call. The ends were cut back, 4 bases at V and 2 bases at J, with 13 bases in the middle. The CDR3 is made up of 14 amino acids. Germline lookup yields CDR1 SGHNT and CDR2 YYREEE (reference sequence).

CDR3 sequence (DNA): TGTGCCAGCAGGAGGGACAGGGGGCAGGAATCACCCCTCCACTTT. Amino acids: CASRRDRGQESPLHF. The V and J genes are TRBV2 and TRBJ1-6, with 12 bases aligning to TRBD1. J gave up 10 bases and V 6 bases, and 7 bases lay outside the gene matches. Germline V gives CDR1 SNHLY, CDR2 FYNNEI. The CDR3 has 15 amino acids.

The count of this clone is one. The J gene is TRBJ1-2, the V gene TRBV28, with D uncertain. V was cut by 5 bases and J by 5 bases, with 15 bases left in between. The CDR3 consists of 14 residues. Germline-derived CDR1 and CDR2 are MDHEN and SYDVKM. The CDR3 reads CASSLGGQLYGYTF. The CDR3 coding sequence is TGTGCCAGCAGTCTTGGTGGGCAGTTATATGGCTACACCTTC.

The rearrangement links TRBV5-1 to TRBJ2-7, with 11 bases fitting TRBD1. V was clipped by 2 bases and J by 6 bases; unmatched bases: 7. CDR3 length: 15 amino acids. Germline CDR1 and CDR2: SGHRS and YFSETQ. This CDR3 is CASSLEPGQGGEQYF. As DNA, the CDR3 is TGCGCCAGCAGCTTAGAACCGGGACAGGGGGGCGAGCAGTACTTC.

The V call is TRBV6-1, the J call TRBJ1-2; TRBD1 agrees at 8 bases. Germline-derived CDR1 and CDR2 are MNHNS and SASEGT. The V segment lost 1 base and the J segment 8 bases; nucleotides outside the gene matches: 9. The CDR3 extends over 15 amino acids. CDR3 region: CASSEDLRDRRGYTF. CDR3 nucleotide sequence: TGTGCCAGCAGTGAAGATCTGAGGGACAGGAGGGGCTACACCTTC.

In its sample, this clone was seen a few times. V and J are TRBV7-2 and TRBJ2-5, with D maybe TRBD1 (6 bases). Germline V gene data show CDR1 as SGHTA and CDR2 as FQGNSA. The V end lost 3 bases, the J end lost 5 bases, and 13 bases lay between the germline ends. This CDR3 contains 14 residues. CDR3 protein: CASSLDSLRETQYF. DNA of the CDR3: TGTGCCAGCAGCTTGGACAGCCTCCGGGAGACCCAGTACTTC.

The genes are TRBV5-5 and TRBJ1-2; D ambiguous. The CDR3 totals 14 residues. Looked up from germline, CDR1 is SGHKS and CDR2 is YYEKEE (reference sequence). V lost 1 base, J lost 1 base, and 8 bases lay in between. The CDR3: CASSLTRLNYGYTF. DNA for the CDR3: TGTGCCAGCAGCTTGACCAGGCTTAACTATGGCTACACCTTC. The full variable domain, its missing parts supplied by reference TRBV5-5 and TRBJ1-2, is DAGVTQSPTHLIKTRGQQVTLRCSPISGHKSVSWYQQVLGQGPQFIFQYYEKEERGRGNFPDRFSARQFPNYSSELNVNALLLGDSALYLCASSLTRLNYGYTFGSGTRLTVV.

The chain employs TRBV5-1 and TRBJ1-1; tentative D call: TRBD1 (6 bases). The CDR3 loop spans 13 amino acids. Per germline, CDR1 SGHRS and CDR2 YFSETQ. Trimming cost V 4 bases and J 1 base, with 8 bases left between them. CDR3 DNA: TGCGCCAGCAGCAAGGGACAGAACACTGAAGCTTTCTTT. Translating gives CASSKGQNTEAFF.